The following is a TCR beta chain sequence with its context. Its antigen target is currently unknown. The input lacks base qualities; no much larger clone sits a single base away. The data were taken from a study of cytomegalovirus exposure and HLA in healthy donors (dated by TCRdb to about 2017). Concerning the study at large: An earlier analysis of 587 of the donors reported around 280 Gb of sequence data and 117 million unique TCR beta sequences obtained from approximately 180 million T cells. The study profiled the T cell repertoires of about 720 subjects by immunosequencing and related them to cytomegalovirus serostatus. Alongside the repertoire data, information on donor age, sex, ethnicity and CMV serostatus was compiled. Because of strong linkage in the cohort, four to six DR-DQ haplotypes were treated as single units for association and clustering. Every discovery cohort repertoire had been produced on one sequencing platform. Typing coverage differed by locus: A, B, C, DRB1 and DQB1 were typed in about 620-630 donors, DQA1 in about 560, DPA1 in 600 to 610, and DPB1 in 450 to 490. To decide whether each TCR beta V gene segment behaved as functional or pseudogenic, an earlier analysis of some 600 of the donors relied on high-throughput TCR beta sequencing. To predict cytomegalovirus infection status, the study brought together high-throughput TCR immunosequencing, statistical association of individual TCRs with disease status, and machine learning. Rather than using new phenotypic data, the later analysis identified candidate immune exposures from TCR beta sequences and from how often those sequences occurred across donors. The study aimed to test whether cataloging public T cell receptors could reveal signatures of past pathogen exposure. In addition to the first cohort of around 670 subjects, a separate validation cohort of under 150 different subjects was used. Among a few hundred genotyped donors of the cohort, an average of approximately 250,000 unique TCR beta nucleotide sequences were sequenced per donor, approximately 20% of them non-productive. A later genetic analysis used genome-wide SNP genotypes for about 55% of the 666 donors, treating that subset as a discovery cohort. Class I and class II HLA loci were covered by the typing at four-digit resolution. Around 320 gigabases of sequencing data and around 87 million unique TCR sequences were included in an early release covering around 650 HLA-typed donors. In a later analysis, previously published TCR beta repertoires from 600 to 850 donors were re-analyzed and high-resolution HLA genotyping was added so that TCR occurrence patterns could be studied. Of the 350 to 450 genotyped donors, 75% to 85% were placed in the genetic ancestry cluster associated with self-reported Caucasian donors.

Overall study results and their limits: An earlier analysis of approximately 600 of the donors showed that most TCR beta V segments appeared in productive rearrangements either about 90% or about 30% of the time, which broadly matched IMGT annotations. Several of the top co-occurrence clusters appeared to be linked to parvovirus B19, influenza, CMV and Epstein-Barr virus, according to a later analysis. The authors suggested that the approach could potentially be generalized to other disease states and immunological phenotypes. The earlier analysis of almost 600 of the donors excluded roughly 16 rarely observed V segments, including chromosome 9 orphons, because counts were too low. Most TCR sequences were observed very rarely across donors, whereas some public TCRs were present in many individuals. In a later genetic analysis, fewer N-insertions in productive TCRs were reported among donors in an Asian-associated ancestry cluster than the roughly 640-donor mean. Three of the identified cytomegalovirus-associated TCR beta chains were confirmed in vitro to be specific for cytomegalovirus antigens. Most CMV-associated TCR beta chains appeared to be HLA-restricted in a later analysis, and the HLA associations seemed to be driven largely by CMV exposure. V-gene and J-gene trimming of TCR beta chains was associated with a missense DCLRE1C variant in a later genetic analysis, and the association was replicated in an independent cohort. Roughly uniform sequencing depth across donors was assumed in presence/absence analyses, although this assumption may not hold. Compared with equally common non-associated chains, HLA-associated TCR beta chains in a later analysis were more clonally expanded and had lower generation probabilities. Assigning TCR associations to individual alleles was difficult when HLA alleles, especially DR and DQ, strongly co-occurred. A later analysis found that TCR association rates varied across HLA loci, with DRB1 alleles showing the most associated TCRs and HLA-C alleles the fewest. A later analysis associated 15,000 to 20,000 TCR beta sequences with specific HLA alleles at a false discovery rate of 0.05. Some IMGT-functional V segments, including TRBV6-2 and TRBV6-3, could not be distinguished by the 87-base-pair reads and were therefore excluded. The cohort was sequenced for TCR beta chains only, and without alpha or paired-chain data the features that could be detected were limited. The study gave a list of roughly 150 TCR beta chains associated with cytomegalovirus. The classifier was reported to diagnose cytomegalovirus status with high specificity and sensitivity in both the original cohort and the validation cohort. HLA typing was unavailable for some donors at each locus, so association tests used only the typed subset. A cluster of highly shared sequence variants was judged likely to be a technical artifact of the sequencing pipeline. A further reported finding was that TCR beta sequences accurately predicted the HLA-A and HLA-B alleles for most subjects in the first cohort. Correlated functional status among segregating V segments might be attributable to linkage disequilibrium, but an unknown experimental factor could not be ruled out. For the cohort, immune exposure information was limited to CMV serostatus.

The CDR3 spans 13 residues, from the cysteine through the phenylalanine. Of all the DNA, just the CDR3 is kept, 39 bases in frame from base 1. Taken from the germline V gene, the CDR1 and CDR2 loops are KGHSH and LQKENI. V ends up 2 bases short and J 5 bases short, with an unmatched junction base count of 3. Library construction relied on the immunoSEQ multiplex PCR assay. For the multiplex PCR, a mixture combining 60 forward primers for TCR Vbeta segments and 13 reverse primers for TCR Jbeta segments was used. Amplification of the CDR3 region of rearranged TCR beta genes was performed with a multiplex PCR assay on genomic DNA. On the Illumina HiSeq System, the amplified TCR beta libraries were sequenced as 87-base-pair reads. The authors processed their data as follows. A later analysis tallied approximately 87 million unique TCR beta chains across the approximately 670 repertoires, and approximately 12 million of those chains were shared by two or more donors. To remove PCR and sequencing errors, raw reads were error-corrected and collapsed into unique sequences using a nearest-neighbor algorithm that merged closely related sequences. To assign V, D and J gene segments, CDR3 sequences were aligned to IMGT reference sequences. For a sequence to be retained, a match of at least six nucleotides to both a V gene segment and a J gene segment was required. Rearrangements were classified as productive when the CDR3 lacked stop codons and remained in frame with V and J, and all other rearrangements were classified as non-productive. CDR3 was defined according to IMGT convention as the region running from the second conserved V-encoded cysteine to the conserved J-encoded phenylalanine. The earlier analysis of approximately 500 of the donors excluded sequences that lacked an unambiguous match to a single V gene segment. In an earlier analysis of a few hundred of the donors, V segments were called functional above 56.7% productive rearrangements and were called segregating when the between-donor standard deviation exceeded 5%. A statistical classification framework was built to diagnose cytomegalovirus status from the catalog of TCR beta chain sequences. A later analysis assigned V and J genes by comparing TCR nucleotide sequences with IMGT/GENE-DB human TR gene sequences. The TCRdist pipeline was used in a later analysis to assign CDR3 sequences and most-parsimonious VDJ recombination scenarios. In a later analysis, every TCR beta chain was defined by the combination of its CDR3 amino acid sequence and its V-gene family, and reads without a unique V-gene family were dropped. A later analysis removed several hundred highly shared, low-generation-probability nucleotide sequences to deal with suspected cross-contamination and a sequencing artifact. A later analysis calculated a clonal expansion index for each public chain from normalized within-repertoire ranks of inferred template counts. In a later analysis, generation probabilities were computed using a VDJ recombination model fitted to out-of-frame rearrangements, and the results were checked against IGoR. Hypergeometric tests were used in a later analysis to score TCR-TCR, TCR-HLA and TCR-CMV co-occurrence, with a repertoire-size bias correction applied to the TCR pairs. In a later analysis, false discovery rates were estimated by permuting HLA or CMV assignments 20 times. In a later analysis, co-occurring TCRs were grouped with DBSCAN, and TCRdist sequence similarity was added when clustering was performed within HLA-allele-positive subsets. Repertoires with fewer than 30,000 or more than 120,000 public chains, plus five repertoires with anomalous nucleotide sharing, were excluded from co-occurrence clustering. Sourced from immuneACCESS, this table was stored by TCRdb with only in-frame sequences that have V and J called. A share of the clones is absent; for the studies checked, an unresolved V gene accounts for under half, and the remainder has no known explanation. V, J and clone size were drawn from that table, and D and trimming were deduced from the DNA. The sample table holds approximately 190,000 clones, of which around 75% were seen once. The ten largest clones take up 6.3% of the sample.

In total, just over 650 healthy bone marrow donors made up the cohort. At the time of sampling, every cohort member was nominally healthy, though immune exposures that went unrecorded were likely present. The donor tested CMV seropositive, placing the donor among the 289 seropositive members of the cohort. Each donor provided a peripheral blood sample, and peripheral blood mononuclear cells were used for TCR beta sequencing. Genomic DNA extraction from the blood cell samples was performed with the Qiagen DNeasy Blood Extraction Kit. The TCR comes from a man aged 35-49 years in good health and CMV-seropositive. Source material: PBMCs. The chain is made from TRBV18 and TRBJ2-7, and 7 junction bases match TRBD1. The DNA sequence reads TGTGCCAGCTCACCAAGGGGGCTGGACGAGCAGTACTTC. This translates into CASSPRGLDEQYF.